Described below is a single T cell receptor beta chain sequence and its context. Its cognate antigen has yet to be identified. The sample holds no much larger clone one base away, and base qualities are not on file. The collaborating institutions used their own protocols to collect whole blood in K2EDTA tubes. For TCRbeta analysis, collaborators shipped samples in one of three forms: frozen whole blood, isolated PBMCs, or DNA extracted from either of those sample types. These data originate in a study of blood T cell repertoires in COVID-19 (dated by TCRdb to the early 2020s). Notes on the research overall: Samples from collaborators originated in the United States, Italy and Spain and spanned both the acute and convalescent phases of COVID-19. The material from the prospective study consisted of cDNA or gDNA derived from T cells, B-cell-depleted T cells, or PBMCs. Subjects who had been exposed to COVID-19, were actively infected with it, or had recovered from it provided the deeply sampled blood TCRbeta repertoires that made up the dataset. The repertoires were released in a freely available public database meant as a resource for research on the immune response to SARS-CoV-2. Samples were obtained from the ongoing ImmuneRACE study (first 160 participants) and from about 1,300 subjects provided by 6 global collaborators. Nearly every sample came with metadata listing a de-identified subject ID, COVID-19 status, age in years and sex. Where available, HLA class I and class II types were taken from metadata supplied by the sample provider and were not determined by assay-based typing. On the study overall, not on this receptor specifically: The quantity of clinical and demographic metadata differed by source and by participant and was supplied without curation.

TCRbeta CDR3 regions were amplified from genomic DNA by means of the immunoSEQ Assay, a bias-controlled multiplex PCR. On the study's bioinformatics: The number of nucleated cells in each sample was estimated by amplification of reference gene primers within the assay. To quantify the absolute abundance of each unique TCRbeta CDR3 rearrangement, sequence reads were collapsed and filtered. Productive Simpson clonality was computed per sample as the square root of Simpson's diversity index over productive rearrangements. In its TCRdb copy, this immuneACCESS table keeps in-frame sequences only and misses some clones. Where compared with another copy, unresolved V genes explain less than half of these, and the others have no known cause. Clone size and the V and J calls come from that table; the DNA yielded D and trimming. The sample table holds more than 150,000 clones, of which 75% to 85% were seen once. About 0.58% of the sample is taken by the ten largest.

The CDR3 goes from the cysteine to the phenylalanine over 14 residues. Only the CDR3 portion is preserved as DNA: 42 bases, with reading frame beginning at the first base. After removal of 4 bases from V and 3 bases from J, the junction retains 6 bases not matched to a gene. From the germline V gene (reference sequence), CDR1 is SGHKS and CDR2 is YYEKEE. This receptor was identified in a man between 60 and 75 years old with acute or convalescent COVID-19. Sequenced: peripheral blood. In this chain, TRBV5-5 is recombined with TRBJ1-1, with 7 bases in between that match TRBD1. The CDR3 protein is CASSKTGLDTEAFF. The nucleotide sequence is TGTGCCAGCAGCAAGACAGGGTTGGACACTGAAGCTTTCTTT.